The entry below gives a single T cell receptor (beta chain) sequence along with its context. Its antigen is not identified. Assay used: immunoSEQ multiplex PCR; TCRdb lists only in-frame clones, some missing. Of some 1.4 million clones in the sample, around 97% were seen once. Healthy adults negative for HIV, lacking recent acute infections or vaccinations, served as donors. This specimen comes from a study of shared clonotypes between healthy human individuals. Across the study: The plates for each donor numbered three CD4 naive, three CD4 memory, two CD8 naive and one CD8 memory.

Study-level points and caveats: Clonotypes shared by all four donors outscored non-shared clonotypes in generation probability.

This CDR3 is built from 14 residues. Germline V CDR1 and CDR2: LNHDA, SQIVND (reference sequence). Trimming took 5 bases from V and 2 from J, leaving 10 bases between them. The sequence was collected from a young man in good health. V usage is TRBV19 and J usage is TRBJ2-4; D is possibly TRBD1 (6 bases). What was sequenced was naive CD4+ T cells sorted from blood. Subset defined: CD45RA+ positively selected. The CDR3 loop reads CASSWGLTKNIQYF. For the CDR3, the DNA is TGTGCCAGTAGTTGGGGGCTAACCAAAAACATTCAGTACTTC.